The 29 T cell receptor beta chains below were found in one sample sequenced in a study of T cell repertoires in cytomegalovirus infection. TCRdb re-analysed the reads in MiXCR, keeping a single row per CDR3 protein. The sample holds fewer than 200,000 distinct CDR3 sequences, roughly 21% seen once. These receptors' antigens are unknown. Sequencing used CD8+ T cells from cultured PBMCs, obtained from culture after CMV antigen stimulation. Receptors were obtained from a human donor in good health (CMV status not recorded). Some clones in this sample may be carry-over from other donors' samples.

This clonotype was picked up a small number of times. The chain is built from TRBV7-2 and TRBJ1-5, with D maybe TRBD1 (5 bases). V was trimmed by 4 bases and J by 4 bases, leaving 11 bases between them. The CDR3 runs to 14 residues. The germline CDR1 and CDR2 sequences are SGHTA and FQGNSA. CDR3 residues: CASSSGHTNQPQHF. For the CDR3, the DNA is TGTGCCAGCAGCTCCGGACACACGAATCAGCCCCAGCATTTT.

As DNA, the CDR3 is TGTGCCAGCAACTACGTAGAGGGCTCTGGGGTTACTGAAGCTTTCTTT. Residues: CASNYVEGSGVTEAFF. The V gene is TRBV6-2 or TRBV6-3, the J gene TRBJ1-1; no reliable D call. There are 16 residues in the CDR3. V was clipped by 7 bases and J by 5 bases, with 23 bases between them. Per germline, CDR1 MNHEY and CDR2 SVGEGT.

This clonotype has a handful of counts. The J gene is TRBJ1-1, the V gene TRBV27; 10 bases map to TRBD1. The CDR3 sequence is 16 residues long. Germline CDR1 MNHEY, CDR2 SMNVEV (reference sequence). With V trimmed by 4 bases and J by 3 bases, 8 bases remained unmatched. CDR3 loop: CASSSYRTGGYTEAFF. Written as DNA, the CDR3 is TGTGCCAGCAGTTCCTACCGGACAGGGGGTTACACTGAAGCTTTCTTT.

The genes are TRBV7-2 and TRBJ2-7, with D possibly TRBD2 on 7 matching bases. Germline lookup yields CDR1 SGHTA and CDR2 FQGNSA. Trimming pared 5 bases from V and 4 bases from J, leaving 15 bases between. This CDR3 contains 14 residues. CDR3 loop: CASSQRGGRYEQYF. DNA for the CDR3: TGTGCCAGCAGCCAGAGGGGGGGAAGGTACGAGCAGTACTTC.

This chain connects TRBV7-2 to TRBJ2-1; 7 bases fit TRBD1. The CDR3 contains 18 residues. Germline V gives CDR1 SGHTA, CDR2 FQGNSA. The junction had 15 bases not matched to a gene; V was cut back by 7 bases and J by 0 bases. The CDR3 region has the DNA TGTGCCAGCAACATAAGTCGACAGGGAGTGAGCTCCTACAATGAGCAGTTCTTC. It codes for CASNISRQGVSSYNEQFF.

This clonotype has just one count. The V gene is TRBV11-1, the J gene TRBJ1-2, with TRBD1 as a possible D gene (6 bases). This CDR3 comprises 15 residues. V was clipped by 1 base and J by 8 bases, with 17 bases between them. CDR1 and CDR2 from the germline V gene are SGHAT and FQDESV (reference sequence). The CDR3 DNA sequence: TGTGCCAGCAGCTTAGATTGGGGGCGTCGGTACGGCTACACCTTC. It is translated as CASSLDWGRRYGYTF.

The CDR3, as DNA: TGTGCCAGCAGCCTTTCCGTAAGCCGTCAATACGAGCAGTACTTC. Amino acids: CASSLSVSRQYEQYF. The genes are TRBV27 and TRBJ2-7; D not certain. V shed 6 bases and J shed 4 bases, with 19 bases lying between them. This CDR3 has 15 residues. Germline-derived CDR1 and CDR2 are MNHEY and SMNVEV (reference sequence).

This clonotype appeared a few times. The CDR3 nucleotides are TGTGCCAGCAGCCCGAATTACATTCAGTACTTC. This codes for CASSPNYIQYF. The chain carries TRBV7-2 and TRBJ2-4; D gene uncertain. CDR1 and CDR2 from the germline V gene are SGHTA and FQGNSA. V lost 5 bases and J 8 bases, leaving 7 bases between the germline ends. This CDR3 spans 11 amino acids.

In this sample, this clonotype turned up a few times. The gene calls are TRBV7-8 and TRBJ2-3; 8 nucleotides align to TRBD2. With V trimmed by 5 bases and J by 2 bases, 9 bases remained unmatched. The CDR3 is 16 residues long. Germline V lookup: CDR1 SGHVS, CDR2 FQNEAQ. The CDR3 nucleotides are TGTGCCAGCAGCGTCGGGACTAGTCCTACCACAGATACGCAGTATTTT. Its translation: CASSVGTSPTTDTQYF.

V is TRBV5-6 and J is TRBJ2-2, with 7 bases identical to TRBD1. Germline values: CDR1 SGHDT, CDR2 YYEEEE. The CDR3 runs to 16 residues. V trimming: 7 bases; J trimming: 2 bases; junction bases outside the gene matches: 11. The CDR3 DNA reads TGTGCCAGCGGACCTCTCGACAGGGCCAACACCGGGGAGCTGTTTTTT. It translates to CASGPLDRANTGELFF.

Written as DNA, the CDR3 is TGTGCCAGCAGTTCCGGGACTCTCGGGAGCTACACCTTC. Translating gives CASSSGTLGSYTF. The chain carries TRBV6-6 and TRBJ1-2, with D possibly matching TRBD1 (5 bases). The CDR3 extends over 13 amino acids. Trimming left V 4 bases short and J 9 bases short, with 15 bases between. Germline values: CDR1 MNHNY, CDR2 SVGAGI (reference sequence).

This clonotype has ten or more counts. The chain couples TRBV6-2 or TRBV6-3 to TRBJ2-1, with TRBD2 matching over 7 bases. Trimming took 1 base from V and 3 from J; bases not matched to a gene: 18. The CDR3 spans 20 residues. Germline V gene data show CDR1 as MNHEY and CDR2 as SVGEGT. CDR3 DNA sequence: TGTGCCAGCAGTTACTATGAGGGCGGGGGAAGAACTGAAAACTACAATGAGCAGTTCTTC. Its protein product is CASSYYEGGGRTENYNEQFF.

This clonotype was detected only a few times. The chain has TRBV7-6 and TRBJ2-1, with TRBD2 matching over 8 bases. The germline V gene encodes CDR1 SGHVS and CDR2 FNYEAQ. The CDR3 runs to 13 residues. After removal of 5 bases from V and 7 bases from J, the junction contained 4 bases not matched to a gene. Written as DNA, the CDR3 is TGTGCCAGCAGCCCAGGGACTAGTAATGAGCAGTTCTTC. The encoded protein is CASSPGTSNEQFF.

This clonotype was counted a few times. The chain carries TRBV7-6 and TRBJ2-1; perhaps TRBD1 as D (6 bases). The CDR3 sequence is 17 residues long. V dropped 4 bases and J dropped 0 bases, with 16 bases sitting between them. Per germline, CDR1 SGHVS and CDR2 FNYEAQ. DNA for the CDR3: TGTGCCAGCAGCTCGCGTACAGGGACGGTCTCCTACAATGAGCAGTTCTTC. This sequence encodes CASSSRTGTVSYNEQFF.

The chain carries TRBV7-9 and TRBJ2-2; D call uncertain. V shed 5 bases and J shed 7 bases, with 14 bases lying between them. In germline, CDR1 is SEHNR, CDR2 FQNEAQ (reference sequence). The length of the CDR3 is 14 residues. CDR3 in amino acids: CASSPSTLGGELFF. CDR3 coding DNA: TGTGCCAGCAGCCCTTCGACCCTCGGCGGGGAGCTGTTTTTT.

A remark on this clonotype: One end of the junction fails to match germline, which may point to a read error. This CDR3 reads CASSHTGKSVF. In DNA, the CDR3 is TGTGCCAGCAGTCATACCGGGAAGTCAGTTTTT. The genes are TRBV6-2 or TRBV6-3 and TRBJ1-4; D gene ambiguous. CDR1 is MNHEY, CDR2 SVGEGT, per germline. The CDR3 totals 11 residues.

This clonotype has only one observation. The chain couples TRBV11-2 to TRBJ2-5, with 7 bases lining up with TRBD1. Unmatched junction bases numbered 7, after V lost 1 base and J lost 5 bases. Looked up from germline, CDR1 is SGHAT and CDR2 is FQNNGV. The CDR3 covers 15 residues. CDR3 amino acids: CASSLVTGYAETQYF. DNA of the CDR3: TGTGCCAGCAGCTTAGTGACAGGGTATGCGGAGACCCAGTACTTC.

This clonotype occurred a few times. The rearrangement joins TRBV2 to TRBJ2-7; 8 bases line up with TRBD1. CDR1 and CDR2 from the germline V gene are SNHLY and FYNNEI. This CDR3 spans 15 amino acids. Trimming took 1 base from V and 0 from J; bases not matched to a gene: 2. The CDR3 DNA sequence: TGTGCCAGCAGTGAAGGGACAGGGAGCTCCTACGAGCAGTACTTC. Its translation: CASSEGTGSSYEQYF.

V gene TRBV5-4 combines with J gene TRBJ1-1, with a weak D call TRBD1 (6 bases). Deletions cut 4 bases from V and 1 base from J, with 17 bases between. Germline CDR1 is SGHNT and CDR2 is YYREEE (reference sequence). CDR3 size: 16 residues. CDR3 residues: CASSPPEGVRNTEAFF. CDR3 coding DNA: TGTGCCAGCAGCCCCCCTGAGGGGGTGAGGAACACTGAAGCTTTCTTT.

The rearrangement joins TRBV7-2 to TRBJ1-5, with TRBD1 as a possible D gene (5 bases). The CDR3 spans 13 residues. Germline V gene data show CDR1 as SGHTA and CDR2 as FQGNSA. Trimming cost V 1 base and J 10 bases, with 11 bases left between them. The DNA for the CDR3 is TGTGCCAGCAGCTTAGGTTGGGGGAAACCCCAGCATTTT. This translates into CASSLGWGKPQHF.

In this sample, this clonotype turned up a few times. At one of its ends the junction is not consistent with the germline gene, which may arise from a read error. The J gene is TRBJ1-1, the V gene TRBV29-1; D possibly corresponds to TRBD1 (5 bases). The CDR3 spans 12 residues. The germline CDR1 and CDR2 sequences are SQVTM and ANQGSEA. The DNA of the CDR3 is TGCAGCGTGGAAGGTCGAAGGGGTGAAGCTTTCTTT. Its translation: CSVEGRRGEAFF.

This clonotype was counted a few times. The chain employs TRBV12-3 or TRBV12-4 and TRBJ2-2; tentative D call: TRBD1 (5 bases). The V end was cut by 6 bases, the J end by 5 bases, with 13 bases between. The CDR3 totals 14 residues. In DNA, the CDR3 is TGTGCCAGCAGCCCCCTCGGACAAACCGGGGAGCTGTTTTTT. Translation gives CASSPLGQTGELFF.

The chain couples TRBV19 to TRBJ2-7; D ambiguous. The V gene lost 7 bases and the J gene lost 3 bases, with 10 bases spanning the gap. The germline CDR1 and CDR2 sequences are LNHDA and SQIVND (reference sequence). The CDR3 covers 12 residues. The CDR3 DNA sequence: TGTGCCAGTATTTCTGAGGACTACGAGCAGTACTTC. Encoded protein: CASISEDYEQYF. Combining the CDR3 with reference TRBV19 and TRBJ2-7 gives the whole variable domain DGGITQSPKYLFRKEGQNVTLSCEQNLNHDAMYWYRQDPGQGLRLIYYSQIVNDFQKGDIAEGYSVSREKKESFPLTVTSAQKNPTAFYLCASISEDYEQYFGPGTRLTVT.

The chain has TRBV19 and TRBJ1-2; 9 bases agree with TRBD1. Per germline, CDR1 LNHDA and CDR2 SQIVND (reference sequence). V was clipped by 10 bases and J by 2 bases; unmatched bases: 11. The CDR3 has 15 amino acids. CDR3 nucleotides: TGTGCCACCTCCGGGACAGGGTTCCTAAACTATGGCTACACCTTC. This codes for CATSGTGFLNYGYTF.

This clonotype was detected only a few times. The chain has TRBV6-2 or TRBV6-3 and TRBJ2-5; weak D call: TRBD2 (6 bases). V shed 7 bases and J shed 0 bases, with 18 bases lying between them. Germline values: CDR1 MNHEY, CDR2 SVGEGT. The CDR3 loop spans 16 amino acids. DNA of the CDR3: TGTGCCAGCATGAGTGGAAGCCGGGAGTACCAAGAGACCCAGTACTTC. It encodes CASMSGSREYQETQYF.

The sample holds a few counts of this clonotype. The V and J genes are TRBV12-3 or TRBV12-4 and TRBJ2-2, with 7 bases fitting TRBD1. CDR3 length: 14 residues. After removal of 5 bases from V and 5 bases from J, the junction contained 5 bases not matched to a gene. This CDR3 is CASSPGTETGELFF. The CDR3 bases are TGTGCCAGCAGTCCCGGGACAGAGACCGGGGAGCTGTTTTTT.

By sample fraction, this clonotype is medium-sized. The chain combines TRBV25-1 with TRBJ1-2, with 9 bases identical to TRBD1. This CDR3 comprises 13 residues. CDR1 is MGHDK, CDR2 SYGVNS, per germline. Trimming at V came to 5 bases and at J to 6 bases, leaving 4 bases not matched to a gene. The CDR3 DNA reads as TGTGCCAGCAGTCTACAGGGGGCGCATGGCTACACCTTC. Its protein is CASSLQGAHGYTF.

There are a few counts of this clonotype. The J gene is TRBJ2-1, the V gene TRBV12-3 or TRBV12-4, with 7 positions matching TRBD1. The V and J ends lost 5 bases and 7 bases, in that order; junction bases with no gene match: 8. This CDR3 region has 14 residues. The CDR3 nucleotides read TGTGCCAGCAGTCCGACAGGGTTTGGGAATGAGCAGTTCTTC. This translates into CASSPTGFGNEQFF.

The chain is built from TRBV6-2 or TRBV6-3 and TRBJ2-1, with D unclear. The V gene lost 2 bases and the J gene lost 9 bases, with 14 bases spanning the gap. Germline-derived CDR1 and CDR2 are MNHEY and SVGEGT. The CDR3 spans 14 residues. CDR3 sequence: CASSYNPAIGEQFF. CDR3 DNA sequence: TGTGCCAGCAGTTACAACCCCGCGATTGGTGAGCAGTTCTTC.